One sample yielded the 16 T cell receptor beta chains listed below, sequenced in a study of T cell changes during pregnancy in multiple sclerosis. The repertoire was sequenced with immunoSEQ multiplex PCR; TCRdb's copy has only in-frame clones and lacks some. In the table there are 20,000 to 30,000 clones, 88% of which are singletons. The sequencing used CD4+ T cells from peripheral blood mononuclear cells, collected in the first trimester of pregnancy. The receptors originated from a female donor in good health, enrolled as a control in a pregnancy study.

The rearrangement joins TRBV7-9 to TRBJ2-7; D is ambiguous. This CDR3 comprises 12 residues. The ends were cut back, 2 bases at V and 5 bases at J, with 7 bases in the middle. CDR1 is SEHNR and CDR2 is FQNEAQ in the germline V gene (reference sequence). Here the CDR3 DNA reads TGTGCCAGCAGCTTAACTGAGAACGAGCAGTACTTC. Protein product: CASSLTENEQYF. The whole variable domain, filled in from reference TRBV7-9 and TRBJ2-7, reads DTGVSQNPRHKITKRGQNVTFRCDPISEHNRLYWYRQTLGQGPEFLTYFQNEAQLEKSRLLSDRFSAERPKGSFSTLEIQRTEQGDSAMYLCASSLTENEQYFGPGTRLTVT.

The chain recombines TRBV7-2 with TRBJ1-1, with 9 bases identical to TRBD1. Germline V CDR1 and CDR2: SGHTA, FQGNSA. With V trimmed by 3 bases and J by 5 bases, 10 bases remained unmatched. CDR3 length equals 16 residues. The CDR3 DNA reads TGTGCCAGCAGCTTCAAATTGGACAGGGGCGGGACTGAAGCTTTCTTT. Its protein is CASSFKLDRGGTEAFF.

The chain combines TRBV5-5 with TRBJ2-1; TRBD2 might be the D (6 bases). V dropped 1 base and J dropped 7 bases, with 15 bases sitting between them. The germline V gene encodes CDR1 SGHKS and CDR2 YYEKEE (reference sequence). This CDR3 has 15 amino acids. The CDR3 nucleotides read TGTGCCAGCAGCTTGAACAGCGGGTCGTTTAATGAGCAGTTCTTC. Protein sequence: CASSLNSGSFNEQFF.

The rearrangement uses TRBV10-1 and TRBJ2-4; TRBD1 matches at 7 bases. Trimming removed 8 bases from V and 12 bases from J; junction bases left unmatched: 22. There are 16 residues in the CDR3. Germline CDR1 is WNHNN and CDR2 is SYGVQD (reference sequence). The CDR3 here is CASYVQMVRGPRAQYF. The CDR3 bases are TGCGCCAGCTATGTTCAAATGGTTAGGGGGCCGCGGGCTCAGTACTTC.

The chain has TRBV9 and TRBJ1-1; TRBD1 matches at 11 bases. V was pared by 4 bases and J by 4 bases, with 6 bases of the junction left unmatched. The germline CDR1 and CDR2 sequences are SGDLS and YYNGEE. This CDR3 has 15 amino acids. The CDR3 loop is CASSYTGTGGTEAFF. The CDR3 bases are TGTGCCAGCAGCTATACCGGGACAGGGGGCACTGAAGCTTTCTTT.

The chain carries TRBV25-1 and TRBJ2-5; TRBD2 matches 10 bases. V lost 9 bases to trimming and J lost 2 bases; unmatched junction nucleotides: 6. Per the germline V gene, CDR1 is MGHDK and CDR2 is SYGVNS. The length of the CDR3 is 14 residues. CDR3 nucleotide sequence: TGTGCCAGTTCGGGACTAGCGCTACAAGAGACCCAGTACTTC. Its protein is CASSGLALQETQYF.

The V call is TRBV4-1, the J call TRBJ2-2; weak D call: TRBD2 (6 bases). The germline V gene encodes CDR1 MGHRA and CDR2 YSYEKL. The CDR3 spans 18 residues. V was pared by 4 bases and J by 4 bases, with 22 bases between. DNA for the CDR3: TGCGCCAGCAGCCGGAATGCGGGACCCTCGAGGGTCACCGGGGAGCTGTTTTTT. It specifies CASSRNAGPSRVTGELFF.

This clone was detected only a few times. This rearrangement joins TRBV7-9 to TRBJ1-1; D call uncertain. The V end was cut by 0 bases, the J end by 1 base, with 6 bases between. This CDR3 has 14 amino acids. The germline V gene has CDR1 SEHNR and CDR2 FQNEAQ (reference sequence). The CDR3: CASSLAYGNTEAFF. In DNA, the CDR3 is TGTGCCAGCAGCTTAGCGTACGGGAACACTGAAGCTTTCTTT.

V gene TRBV13 combines with J gene TRBJ1-2; 11 nucleotides align to TRBD1. Germline CDR1 reads PRHDT; CDR2 reads FYEKMQ (reference sequence). Germline trimming cut 3 bases from V and 4 bases from J; bases unmatched to any gene: 1. CDR3 length: 14 amino acids. CDR3 loop: CASSFGTGGYGYTF. CDR3 DNA sequence: TGTGCCAGCAGCTTCGGGACAGGGGGCTATGGCTACACCTTC.

The V and J genes are TRBV27 and TRBJ2-3, with D perhaps matching TRBD1 (6 bases). V lost 3 bases and J lost 6, with 16 bases in between. The CDR3 totals 15 residues. Germline V gives CDR1 MNHEY, CDR2 SMNVEV (reference sequence). The CDR3 loop is CASSLTGGYRDTQYF. Written as DNA, the CDR3 is TGTGCCAGCAGTTTGACTGGGGGCTATAGGGATACGCAGTATTTT.

V usage is TRBV2 and J usage is TRBJ1-5, with 7 positions matching TRBD1. Germline loops: CDR1 SNHLY, CDR2 FYNNEI. CDR3 length: 14 residues. The ends lost 1 base at V and 7 bases at J; junction bases unmatched: 4. CDR3 protein: CASSEDRGDQPQHF. The CDR3 bases are TGTGCCAGCAGTGAAGACAGGGGCGACCAGCCCCAGCATTTT.

The count of this clone is one. The chain recombines TRBV18 with TRBJ2-1; 11 nucleotides align to TRBD2. CDR1 KGHSH and CDR2 LQKENI come from the germline V gene. The CDR3 covers 15 residues. V trimming: 3 bases; J trimming: 3 bases; junction bases outside the gene matches: 1. CDR3 residues: CASSPGTSGYNEQFF. CDR3 bases: TGTGCCAGCTCACCCGGGACTAGCGGCTACAATGAGCAGTTCTTC.

The rearrangement links TRBV6-5 to TRBJ1-1; D not resolved. The germline V and J ends were trimmed by 1 base and 6 bases, with 9 bases remaining between them. Per the germline V gene, CDR1 is MNHEY and CDR2 is SVGAGI. This CDR3 has 13 residues. CDR3 in amino acids: CASSYFNSAEAFF. In nucleotides, the CDR3 is TGTGCCAGCAGTTACTTTAACTCGGCTGAAGCTTTCTTT.

CDR3 amino acids: CASSPSRTGTNTGELFF. CDR3 in DNA: TGTGCCAGCTCACCCTCTAGGACAGGGACCAACACCGGGGAGCTGTTTTTT. The rearrangement joins TRBV18 to TRBJ2-2; 8 bases align to TRBD1. The germline CDR1 and CDR2 sequences are KGHSH and LQKENI. CDR3 length equals 17 residues. With V trimmed by 3 bases and J by 2 bases, 8 bases remained unmatched.

This sequence joins TRBV6-1 and TRBJ1-2; D uncertain. V lost 2 bases, J lost 2 bases, and 6 bases lay in between. The CDR3 has 13 residues. From germline, CDR1 is MNHNS and CDR2 SASEGT. This chain's CDR3 is CASSESGNYGYTF. CDR3 coding DNA: TGTGCCAGCAGTGAATCCGGGAACTATGGCTACACCTTC.

This clone was counted only a few times. The V call is TRBV7-8, the J call TRBJ2-1; D unclear. CDR1 SGHVS and CDR2 FQNEAQ come from the germline V gene. The V end was cut by 5 bases, the J end by 5 bases, with 22 bases between. The CDR3 length is 17 residues. CDR3 sequence (DNA): TGTGCCAGCAGCCCCCTCCTGAGGCTCCATTCCGACAATGAGCAGTTCTTC. It codes for CASSPLLRLHSDNEQFF.